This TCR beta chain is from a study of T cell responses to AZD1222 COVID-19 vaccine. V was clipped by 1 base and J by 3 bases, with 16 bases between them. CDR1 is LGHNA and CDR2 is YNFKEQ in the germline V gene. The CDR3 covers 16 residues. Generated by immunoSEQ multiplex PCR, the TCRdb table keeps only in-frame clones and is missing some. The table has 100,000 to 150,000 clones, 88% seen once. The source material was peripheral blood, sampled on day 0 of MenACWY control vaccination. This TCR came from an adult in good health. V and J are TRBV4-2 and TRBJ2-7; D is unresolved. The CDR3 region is CASSQGVAIPNYEQYF. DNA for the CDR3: TGTGCCAGCAGCCAAGGTGTGGCGATACCAAACTACGAGCAGTACTTC.